This T cell receptor beta chain appears in the sequencing data of a study of regulatory T cells in long-lasting Graves disease. The TCR beta library used iRepertoire HTBI primers with Arm-PCR amplification of CDR3. TCRdb used MiXCR to reprocess the multiplex PCR reads, holding one entry per CDR3 protein. The sample shows roughly 350,000 distinct CDR3 sequences, around 15% of them seen only once. This clonotype came up many times. Time point denoted: newly diagnosed GD, antithyroid drugs for less than 3 months. PBMC-extracted RNA yielded the TCR library. The sample was also linked to a second study, of T cells in Graves' hyperthyroidism and ophthalmopathy.

This clonotype was obtained from a man between 40 and 49 years old with Graves disease. The specimen was peripheral blood mononuclear cells (PBMCs), collected at new diagnosis, from a patient treated with antithyroid drugs.

The CDR3 region is CASSYSSGAKNIQYF. The CDR3 nucleotides are TGTGCCAGCAGTTACTCATCAGGAGCCAAAAACATTCAGTACTTC. The chain is built from TRBV6-2 or TRBV6-3 and TRBJ2-4; D call uncertain. This CDR3 is 15 amino acids long. Germline loops: CDR1 MNHEY, CDR2 SVGEGT. V shed 0 bases and J shed 0 bases, with 6 bases lying between them.